This section outlines one TCR beta chain sequence together with its context. Its matching antigen is unknown. The data originate from a study of CD8 T cells in Susac syndrome. Study outcomes and limitations: Individuals included in the TCR sequencing and HLA analysis were acknowledged by the study to be relatively few in number.

Random hexamers primed reverse transcription of about 0.45 to 1 ug RNA. The CDR3 of TCR beta was amplified by immunoSEQ multiplex PCR across 54 Vbeta and 13 Jbeta. Via MiXCR, TCRdb re-called the immunoSEQ multiplex PCR reads, giving one row per CDR3 protein. Here the sample spans about 150,000 distinct CDR3 sequences, 95% being singletons. Sequencing of TCR beta drew on CD8+ and CD4+ T cells from blood. TEMRA cells were FACS-enriched and CD8+ and CD4+ T cells negatively isolated. Trimming removed 5 bases from V and 7 bases from J; junction bases left unmatched: 8. The CDR3 contains 13 residues. Germline V gene lookup returns CDR1 SEHNR and CDR2 FQNEAQ (reference sequence).

The V and J genes are TRBV7-9 and TRBJ2-7; 7 nucleotides align to TRBD1. The sequence was obtained from a human donor with multiple sclerosis. Sequences were obtained from CD8+ T cells from PBMCs. In DNA form, the CDR3 reads TGTGCCAGCAGCCTTTCGACAGGGAATGAGCAGTACTTC. It is translated as CASSLSTGNEQYF.